Each of the 23 T cell receptor beta chains below was sequenced from the same sample in a study of shared clonotypes between healthy human individuals. The assay was immunoSEQ multiplex PCR, and TCRdb's table has in-frame clones only and misses some. The sample shows some 500,000 clones, around 79% of them seen only once. The sample consisted of PBMCs. These receptors all stem from a woman between 40 and 55 years old in good health. Some clones in this sample may be carry-over from other donors' samples.

The chain joins TRBV7-3 to TRBJ2-7; D perhaps matches TRBD1 (6 bases). Germline V lookup: CDR1 SGHTA, CDR2 FQGTGA. Trimming removed 5 bases at V and 3 bases at J, with 17 bases between. There are 15 residues in the CDR3. The chain's CDR3 is CASSPRGGELYEQYF. In DNA form, the CDR3 reads TGTGCCAGCAGCCCCCGTGGGGGCGAGCTCTACGAGCAGTACTTC.

In this sample, this clone turned up a few times. The chain links TRBV7-2 to TRBJ2-3; D is unresolved. CDR1 is SGHTA, CDR2 FQGNSA, per germline. The ends were cut back, 5 bases at V and 5 bases at J, with 8 bases in the middle. This CDR3 has 12 amino acids. DNA of the CDR3: TGTGCCAGCAGCCGTTTTGAAGATACGCAGTATTTT. Its translation is CASSRFEDTQYF.

As concerns this clone: The same CDR3 also results from other DNA sequences found in this sample. J is TRBJ2-7 and V is TRBV28; the D gene is possibly TRBD1 (5 bases). Germline CDR1 and CDR2: MDHEN and SYDVKM. Between the trimmed V and J ends, which lost 6 bases and 3 bases, there was a span of 9 bases. This CDR3 has 12 amino acids. The CDR3 here is CASRDTFYEQYF. The CDR3 coding sequence is TGTGCCAGCAGGGACACCTTCTACGAGCAGTACTTC.

J is TRBJ2-1 and V is TRBV6-5, with D unclear. The CDR3 is 11 amino acids. V lost 8 bases, J lost 8 bases, and 10 bases lay in between. CDR1 and CDR2 (germline): MNHEY, SVGAGI. CDR3 amino acids: CASRRSHEQFF. The CDR3 bases are TGTGCCAGCCGCCGCTCCCATGAGCAGTTCTTC.

The chain carries TRBV28 and TRBJ2-3; D is perhaps TRBD1 (6 bases). CDR1 is MDHEN and CDR2 is SYDVKM in the germline V gene. The CDR3 covers 17 residues. V lost 0 bases and J lost 0, with 13 bases in between. CDR3 sequence: CASSLWTGEMSTDTQYF. The CDR3 region has the DNA TGTGCCAGCAGTTTATGGACAGGCGAGATGAGCACAGATACGCAGTATTTT.

This chain uses TRBV27 with TRBJ2-7; TRBD1 aligns across 10 bases. The CDR3 runs 15 residues. With V trimmed by 5 bases and J by 2 bases, 6 bases remained unmatched. Germline assignment: CDR1 MNHEY and CDR2 SMNVEV (reference sequence). Here the CDR3 DNA reads TGTGCCAGCAGTAGGACAGGGGGACTTACCTACGAGCAGTACTTC. This translates into CASSRTGGLTYEQYF.

V is TRBV2 and J is TRBJ2-7, with no clear D. V lost 6 bases and J 3 bases, leaving 9 bases between the germline ends. The CDR3 consists of 12 residues. The germline V gene has CDR1 SNHLY and CDR2 FYNNEI. The CDR3 region has the DNA TGTGCCAGCAGCTACTACGGCTACGAGCAGTACTTC. This sequence encodes CASSYYGYEQYF.

This chain uses TRBV28 with TRBJ1-1; possibly TRBD1 for D (5 bases). Germline CDR1 reads MDHEN; CDR2 reads SYDVKM. Trimming shortened V by 5 bases and J by 5 bases, and 12 bases separated the two germline ends. The CDR3 has 13 amino acids. The CDR3 nucleotides are TGTGCCAGCAGTCCCGGGACGAGGACTGAAGCTTTCTTT. Its protein is CASSPGTRTEAFF. The full variable domain, in which reference TRBV28 and TRBJ1-1 provide the parts outside the CDR3, is DVKVTQSSRYLVKRTGEKVFLECVQDMDHENMFWYRQDPGLGLRLIYFSYDVKMKEKGDIPEGYSVSREKKERFSLILESASTNQTSMYLCASSPGTRTEAFFGQGTRLTVV.

On this clone itself: A far larger clone differs by one base, so this is likely a read error. Other DNA sequences in this sample translate to the same CDR3. The chain links TRBV4-2 to TRBJ1-2; no clear D. Trimming left V 8 bases short and J 3 bases short, with 10 bases between. The CDR3 loop spans 12 amino acids. CDR1 and CDR2 from the germline V gene are LGHNA and YNFKEQ. CDR3 DNA: TGTGCCAGCTCGCGAGAACACTATGGCTACACCTTC. Translating gives CASSREHYGYTF.

V gene TRBV5-1 combines with J gene TRBJ1-4; D is unresolved. The V and J ends lost 1 base and 5 bases respectively, with 6 bases between them. Germline V CDR1 and CDR2: SGHRS, YFSETQ. The CDR3 is 13 amino acids. In DNA, the CDR3 is TGCGCCAGCAGCTTGATTGCAAATGAAAAACTGTTTTTT. Its translation is CASSLIANEKLFF.

The chain recombines TRBV18 with TRBJ1-1; D remains ambiguous. Germline values: CDR1 KGHSH, CDR2 LQKENI. The CDR3 runs 14 residues. V was cut by 5 bases and J by 0 bases, with 10 bases left in between. CDR3 amino acids: CASSSINMNTEAFF. CDR3 nucleotides: TGTGCCAGCTCATCGATTAACATGAACACTGAAGCTTTCTTT.

The chain uses TRBV7-9 and TRBJ2-2; the D gene is possibly TRBD1 (5 bases). This CDR3 is 15 amino acids long. Germline values: CDR1 SEHNR, CDR2 FQNEAQ (reference sequence). V lost 5 bases and J lost 0, with 10 bases in between. CDR3 bases: TGTGCCAGCAGCCCAGGGTGGACGAACACCGGGGAGCTGTTTTTT. It specifies CASSPGWTNTGELFF.

This chain joins TRBV5-1 and TRBJ2-1; D tentatively reads TRBD1 or TRBD2 (7 bases each). From germline, CDR1 is SGHRS and CDR2 YFSETQ. The length of the CDR3 is 14 residues. Deletions cut 2 bases from V and 10 bases from J, with 16 bases between. The CDR3 nucleotides are TGCGCCAGCAGCTTCAGGGGGGGCACGAGGGAGCAGTTCTTC. Translating it yields CASSFRGGTREQFF.

In the case of this clone: The identical CDR3 is also encoded by other nucleotide sequences in the sample. The chain recombines TRBV6-5 with TRBJ2-3; D unclear. The CDR3 sequence is 14 residues long. With 2 bases removed from V and 0 bases from J, the gap between germline ends came to 6 bases. CDR1 and CDR2 from the germline V gene are MNHEY and SVGAGI. The CDR3 region has the DNA TGTGCCAGCAGTTACAGGAGAAGCACAGATACGCAGTATTTT. This sequence encodes CASSYRRSTDTQYF.

This clone was seen once. The chain uses TRBV11-3 and TRBJ2-7; no clear D. V shed 4 bases and J shed 6 bases, with 13 bases lying between them. The CDR3 covers 13 residues. Looked up from germline, CDR1 is SGHNT and CDR2 is YENEEA. The CDR3 is CASSSPPRSEQYF. CDR3 nucleotide sequence: TGTGCCAGCAGCTCCCCCCCCCGTAGCGAGCAGTACTTC. The full variable domain, in which reference TRBV11-3 and TRBJ2-7 provide the parts outside the CDR3, is EAGVVQSPRYKIIEKKQPVAFWCNPISGHNTLYWYLQNLGQGPELLIRYENEEAVDDSQLPKDRFSAERLKGVDSTLKIQPAELGDSAVYLCASSSPPRSEQYFGPGTRLTVT.

Comment on this clone: One end of the junction fails to match germline, which may point to a read error. This chain joins TRBV7-2 and TRBJ2-5, with 7 bases matching TRBD2. Germline-derived CDR1 and CDR2 are SGHTA and FQGNSA. There are 13 residues in the CDR3. The CDR3 loop is CASSLAVWETQYF. The CDR3 coding sequence is TGTGCCAGCAGCCTAGCGGTCTGGGAGACCCAGTACTTC.

As to this clone: This may be a read error: a much more frequent sequence differs by one nucleotide. The same CDR3 also results from other DNA sequences found in this sample. This sequence joins TRBV25-1 and TRBJ1-4; 9 bases align to TRBD1. The V gene's germline CDR1 is MGHDK and CDR2 SYGVNS. The trim removed 6 bases at V and 8 bases at J, leaving 7 bases unmatched. This CDR3 has 14 residues. The CDR3, as DNA: TGTGCCAGCAGCGAGGGACAGGGACGGGAAAAACTGTTTTTT. Translation: CASSEGQGREKLFF.

The rearrangement joins TRBV30 to TRBJ2-7; 7 bases are shared with TRBD2. V was clipped by 4 bases and J by 1 base; unmatched bases: 10. Looked up from germline, CDR1 is GTSNPN and CDR2 is SVGIG (reference sequence). The CDR3 loop spans 15 amino acids. The CDR3 here is CAWTPPGLTSYEQYF. The DNA of the CDR3 is TGTGCCTGGACCCCTCCGGGACTAACTTCCTACGAGCAGTACTTC.

The chain has TRBV29-1 and TRBJ2-4; the D gene could be TRBD1 or TRBD2 (5 bases each). The length of the CDR3 is 15 residues. CDR1 and CDR2 (germline): SQVTM, ANQGSEA. The V gene lost 4 bases and the J gene lost 1 base, with 14 bases spanning the gap. The CDR3: CSVVPGPLAKNIQYF. The CDR3 DNA reads TGCAGCGTTGTACCGGGACCCCTCGCCAAAAACATTCAGTACTTC.

The chain is built from TRBV19 and TRBJ2-2; perhaps TRBD1 as D (5 bases). CDR3 length: 14 amino acids. Per germline, CDR1 LNHDA and CDR2 SQIVND (reference sequence). Trimming stripped 4 bases from V and 1 base from J, with 7 bases between. CDR3 in DNA: TGTGCCAGTAGTAGGACAAAGAACACCGGGGAGCTGTTTTTT. Encoded protein: CASSRTKNTGELFF.

The J gene is TRBJ2-1, the V gene TRBV27; maybe TRBD2 (5 bases). Trimming took off 4 bases at V and 2 bases at J, with 9 bases between the two ends. The germline V gene encodes CDR1 MNHEY and CDR2 SMNVEV (reference sequence). The CDR3 is 14 residues long. This CDR3 reads CASSSPGTYNEQFF. The CDR3 coding sequence is TGTGCCAGCAGTTCCCCCGGGACCTACAATGAGCAGTTCTTC.

The gene calls are TRBV10-2 and TRBJ2-4, with D tentatively TRBD1 or TRBD2 (5 bases each). The CDR3 covers 13 residues. Trimming removed 6 bases at V and 6 bases at J, with 12 bases between. The germline CDR1 and CDR2 sequences are WSHSY and SAAADI. The CDR3 loop reads CASSPRDVNIQYF. DNA for the CDR3: TGCGCCAGCAGCCCCCGGGACGTAAACATTCAGTACTTC.

The gene calls are TRBV28 and TRBJ2-7; D tentatively fits TRBD1 or TRBD2 (5 bases each). Germline V CDR1 and CDR2: MDHEN, SYDVKM. The CDR3 loop spans 14 amino acids. V was pared by 5 bases and J by 0 bases, with 11 bases between. The CDR3 region is CASSGGYSSYEQYF. DNA of the CDR3: TGTGCCAGCAGTGGGGGTTATAGCTCCTACGAGCAGTACTTC. Supplemented by reference TRBV28 and TRBJ2-7, the full variable domain reads DVKVTQSSRYLVKRTGEKVFLECVQDMDHENMFWYRQDPGLGLRLIYFSYDVKMKEKGDIPEGYSVSREKKERFSLILESASTNQTSMYLCASSGGYSSYEQYFGPGTRLTVT.